Shown below are 18 T cell receptor beta chains from a single sample sequenced in a study of CD8 T cells in ankylosing spondylitis. TCRdb fed the 5' RACE reads into MiXCR, producing one record per CDR3 protein. This table holds 150,000 to 200,000 distinct CDR3 sequences, 10% to 15% found once. The material sequenced was blood, either unsorted or a sorted T cell fraction (not recorded which). These receptor sequences come from a female donor with ankylosing spondylitis or in good health (not recorded which).

The chain combines TRBV30 with TRBJ1-5, with a weak D call TRBD1 (5 bases). CDR3 length: 15 amino acids. V was clipped by 0 bases and J by 7 bases, with 16 bases between them. Germline V lookup: CDR1 GTSNPN, CDR2 SVGIG (reference sequence). CDR3 bases: TGTGCCTGGAGTGTATGGGACCGAGCTGGGCAGCCCCAGCATTTT. This translates into CAWSVWDRAGQPQHF.

About this clonotype: A read error may explain this, as a much larger clone is one base away. The chain joins TRBV6-2 or TRBV6-3 to TRBJ2-7; the D gene is possibly TRBD1 (6 bases). From germline, CDR1 is MNHEY and CDR2 SVGEGT. Trimming removed 5 bases at V and 4 bases at J, with 18 bases between. The CDR3 runs to 15 residues. The CDR3 reads CASSPTGTSRYEQYF. The CDR3 DNA reads as TGTGCCAGCAGTCCTACCGGGACAAGTCGATACGAGCAGTACTTC.

This clonotype showed up many times. V gene TRBV7-2 combines with J gene TRBJ2-1, with 12 positions matching TRBD2. CDR1 SGHTA and CDR2 FQGNSA come from the germline V gene. The V gene end was trimmed by 5 bases and the J gene end by 4 bases; junction bases not matched to a gene: 3. This CDR3 has 15 residues. CDR3 in amino acids: CASSVGTSGYNEQFF. The DNA of the CDR3 is TGTGCCAGCAGCGTCGGGACTAGCGGGTACAATGAGCAGTTCTTC. Filled out from reference TRBV7-2 and TRBJ2-1, the complete variable domain reads GAGVSQSPSNKVTEKGKDVELRCDPISGHTALYWYRQSLGQGLEFLIYFQGNSAPDKSGLPSDRFSAERTGGSVSTLTIQRTQQEDSAVYLCASSVGTSGYNEQFFGPGTRLTVL.

This clonotype was seen repeatedly, ten times or more. This chain connects TRBV7-2 to TRBJ2-7; D not resolved. CDR1 is SGHTA and CDR2 is FQGNSA in the germline V gene. V was shortened by 4 bases and J by 5 bases, with 6 bases between the two germline ends. The CDR3 has 11 residues. The CDR3 spells CASSSANEQYF. DNA for the CDR3: TGTGCCAGCAGCTCGGCGAACGAGCAGTACTTC.

This clonotype was recorded many times. The gene calls are TRBV6-5 and TRBJ2-6; D remains unclear. Trimming cost V 2 bases and J 0 bases, with 11 bases left between them. The CDR3 extends over 17 amino acids. Germline values: CDR1 MNHEY, CDR2 SVGAGI. CDR3 in DNA: TGTGCCAGCAGTTACCACATTTCTTCCTCTGGGGCCAACGTCCTGACTTTC. Translating it yields CASSYHISSSGANVLTF.

This clonotype was seen repeatedly, ten times or more. The chain has TRBV20-1 and TRBJ2-2; D gene uncertain. V dropped 5 bases and J dropped 4 bases, with 11 bases sitting between them. The germline V gene has CDR1 DFQATT and CDR2 SNEGSKA (reference sequence). CDR3 length: 13 amino acids. The CDR3: CSAPEGSTGELFF. Written as DNA, the CDR3 is TGCAGTGCTCCAGAAGGCTCCACCGGGGAGCTGTTTTTT.

This clonotype has a count of ten or more. This rearrangement joins TRBV20-1 to TRBJ1-2; TRBD1 is a possible D gene (5 bases). V dropped 4 bases and J dropped 7 bases, with 13 bases sitting between them. CDR1 and CDR2 (germline): DFQATT, SNEGSKA (reference sequence). CDR3 size: 12 residues. The DNA of the CDR3 is TGCAGTGCTATAACGACAGTTAGTGGCTACACCTTC. It translates to CSAITTVSGYTF.

This clonotype showed up many times. The chain combines TRBV6-4 with TRBJ2-2; no reliable D call. The CDR3 loop spans 12 amino acids. Germline V gene data show CDR1 as MRHNA and CDR2 as SNTAGT. Trimming took 3 bases from V and 6 from J, leaving 5 bases between them. CDR3 protein: CASSDWAGELFF. The CDR3 bases are TGTGCCAGCAGTGATTGGGCCGGGGAGCTGTTTTTT.

Worth noting for this clonotype: A much larger clone sits a single nucleotide away, making a read error possible. J is TRBJ2-7 and V is TRBV7-9; a weak D match, TRBD2 (5 bases). This CDR3 has 16 residues. Germline V gene lookup returns CDR1 SEHNR and CDR2 FQNEAQ (reference sequence). CDR3 coding DNA: TGTGCCAGCAGCCCTCTCGGAGCGGTAAGCTCCTACGACCAGTACTTC. Translated, it gives CASSPLGAVSSYDQYF.

This clonotype was seen many times. The rearrangement joins TRBV4-3 to TRBJ2-2; D is unclear. Germline CDR1 reads LGHNA; CDR2 reads YSLEER. V lost 1 base and J 5 bases, leaving 8 bases between the germline ends. The CDR3 sequence is 14 residues long. CDR3 nucleotides: TGCGCCAGCAGCCAAGCTTGGGATACCGGGGAGCTGTTTTTT. Its protein is CASSQAWDTGELFF.

This clonotype was counted only a few times. This chain joins TRBV7-8 and TRBJ2-1, with a tentative D call TRBD2 (5 bases). CDR3 length: 18 amino acids. Germline CDR1 SGHVS, CDR2 FQNEAQ. Trimming cost V 10 bases and J 4 bases, with 29 bases left between them. In DNA, the CDR3 is TGTGCCACCTCCCCCCGGCGAGGCCGCTCGGGGTGGTACAATGAGCAGTTCTTC. Its translation: CATSPRRGRSGWYNEQFF.

This clonotype has ten or more counts. Written as DNA, the CDR3 is TGTGCCAGCAGCCCAGGGGGCGGGGATCAGCCCCAGCATTTT. As protein: CASSPGGGDQPQHF. The chain couples TRBV14 to TRBJ1-5, with TRBD1 matching over 8 bases. Unmatched junction bases numbered 4, after V lost 4 bases and J lost 5 bases. Germline CDR1 reads SGHDN; CDR2 reads FVKESK. The CDR3 length is 14 residues. The complete variable domain, with remaining parts taken from reference TRBV14 and TRBJ1-5, reads EAGVTQFPSHSVIEKGQTVTLRCDPISGHDNLYWYRRVMGKEIKFLLHFVKESKQDESGMPNNRFLAERTGGTYSTLKVQPAELEDSGVYFCASSPGGGDQPQHFGDGTRLSIL.

This clonotype was detected many times. This chain uses TRBV4-3 with TRBJ2-7; TRBD1 might be the D (6 bases). This CDR3 has 16 amino acids. Germline V CDR1 and CDR2: LGHNA, YSLEER. The V and J ends lost 4 bases and 4 bases respectively, with 20 bases between them. As DNA, the CDR3 is TGCGCCAGCAGCCCCACACCCTACTCGACAGGTTACGAGCAGTACTTC. Translation: CASSPTPYSTGYEQYF.

The chain combines TRBV7-2 with TRBJ1-2, with 8 bases aligning to TRBD1. The V segment lost 4 bases and the J segment 8 bases; nucleotides outside the gene matches: 15. Germline lookup yields CDR1 SGHTA and CDR2 FQGNSA. The CDR3 is made up of 16 amino acids. This CDR3 reads CASSSQPGQDTAGYTF. In DNA, the CDR3 is TGTGCCAGCAGCTCCCAACCGGGACAGGATACGGCGGGCTACACCTTC.

This clonotype was detected many times. The V gene is TRBV12-3 or TRBV12-4, the J gene TRBJ1-6; 8 bases are shared with TRBD1. Trimming took 7 bases from V and 6 from J; bases not matched to a gene: 5. The CDR3 consists of 14 residues. CDR3 DNA: TGTGCCAGCACCTCAGACAGGGGTAATTCACCCCTCCACTTT. Protein sequence: CASTSDRGNSPLHF.

This clonotype has only a few counts. This chain links TRBV18 with TRBJ2-2; perhaps D is TRBD1 or TRBD2 (5 bases each). V was trimmed by 1 base and J by 4 bases, leaving 10 bases between them. The CDR3 covers 15 residues. Germline loops: CDR1 KGHSH, CDR2 LQKENI. The CDR3 nucleotides are TGTGCCAGCTCACCACTTACCGGGGCCACCGGGGAGCTGTTTTTT. Its protein is CASSPLTGATGELFF.

The sample holds a few counts of this clonotype. V usage is TRBV4-3 and J usage is TRBJ2-5, with TRBD1 as a possible D gene (5 bases). The CDR3 runs to 15 residues. Germline V gives CDR1 LGHNA, CDR2 YSLEER. Trimming took 0 bases from V and 5 from J, leaving 13 bases between them. The CDR3 DNA is TGCGCCAGCAGCCAAGATCTCGGCAGGGTGGAGACCCAGTACTTC. It is translated as CASSQDLGRVETQYF.

At least ten counts were recorded for this clonotype. The chain employs TRBV19 and TRBJ1-1; possible D gene TRBD1, 6 bases. V gave up 3 bases and J gave up 1 base, with 9 bases separating them. From germline, CDR1 is LNHDA and CDR2 SQIVND (reference sequence). The CDR3 runs to 14 residues. The DNA of the CDR3 is TGTGCCAGTAGTATCGGGGGGCAGAACACTGAAGCTTTCTTT. It translates to CASSIGGQNTEAFF.